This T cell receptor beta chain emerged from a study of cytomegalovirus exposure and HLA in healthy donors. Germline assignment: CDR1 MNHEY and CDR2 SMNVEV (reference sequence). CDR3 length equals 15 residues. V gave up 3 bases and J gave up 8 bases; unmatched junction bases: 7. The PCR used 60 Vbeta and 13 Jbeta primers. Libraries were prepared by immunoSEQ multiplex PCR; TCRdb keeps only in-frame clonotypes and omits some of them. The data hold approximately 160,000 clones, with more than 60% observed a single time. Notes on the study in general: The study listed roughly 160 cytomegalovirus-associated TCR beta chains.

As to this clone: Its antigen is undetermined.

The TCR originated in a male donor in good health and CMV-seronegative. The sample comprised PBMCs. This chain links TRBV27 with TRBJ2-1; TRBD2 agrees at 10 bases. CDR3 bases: TGTGCCAGCAGTTTTTCAGCGGGGGGGCTGGATGAGCAGTTCTTC. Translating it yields CASSFSAGGLDEQFF.